This T cell receptor beta chain was sequenced during a study of OX40 agonist ivuxolimab in advanced cancers. Study-level information: Ivuxolimab is an agonistic anti-OX40 (CD134) antibody, and patients were treated with it. General study results and limits: Dosing at 0.1 to 3.0 mg/kg was accompanied by clonal expansion of CD4+ and CD8+ blood T cells by week 6.

Germline V gives CDR1 LNHDA, CDR2 SQIVND (reference sequence). CDR3 length: 15 residues. V was cut by 1 base and J by 5 bases, with 11 bases left in between. The data were produced by immunoSEQ multiplex PCR, yet TCRdb's version contains in-frame clones alone and is incomplete. The sample includes under 65,000 clones, around 84% of them seen just once. Details on this clone: Its antigen is currently unknown.

The sample here was CD4+ or CD8+ T cells sorted from blood, taken in a trial of the OX40 agonist ivuxolimab. This rearrangement joins TRBV19 to TRBJ2-2; D is tentatively TRBD1 or TRBD2 (5 bases each). The TCR comes from an adult with an advanced solid tumor such as melanoma, head and neck, liver or kidney cancer. Here the CDR3 DNA reads TGTGCCAGTAGTATAGGCCAGGGAGAAACCGGGGAGCTGTTTTTT. It translates to CASSIGQGETGELFF.